The T cell receptor (beta chain) under discussion was sequenced for a study of cytomegalovirus exposure and HLA in healthy donors. Broader study findings: In an earlier analysis, most TCR beta V segments were productive about 87% or about 30% of the time.

The study ran its PCR with 60 Vbeta and 13 Jbeta primers. Original processing notes: A follow-up analysis tallied 65 million to 80 million unique TCR beta chains, roughly 11 million shared. TCRdb's table, derived via immunoSEQ multiplex PCR, lists solely in-frame clones and lacks some. V and J calls and clone size come straight from that table; D and trimming were deduced from the DNA. The data contain more than 150,000 clones, more than 60% of them singletons. Note on this clone: Its antigen is still unknown.

Germline V CDR1 and CDR2: SNHLY, FYNNEI. This CDR3 region has 12 residues. V lost 3 bases and J lost 13, with 10 bases in between. Sequenced material: PBMCs. The rearrangement uses TRBV2 and TRBJ1-6, with D tentatively TRBD1 (5 bases). The sequence was obtained from a woman aged 40 to 55 in good health and CMV-seropositive. Written as DNA, the CDR3 is TGTGCCAGCAGTGACCGGGACTTGCCCCTCCACTTT. It is translated as CASSDRDLPLHF.